This T cell receptor beta chain was sequenced during a study of T cell repertoires and HLA-DP antigens. V gave up 10 bases and J gave up 1 base; unmatched junction bases: 6. The CDR3 is made up of 15 amino acids. Germline CDR1 LNHDA, CDR2 SQIVND (reference sequence). Findings and caveats of the study: Antigen presentation used HeLa cells, with total CD4+ cells responding. Against one allele, clones undetected before culture averaged about 35%; against the other, roughly 50%.

With regard to this clone: Its antigen remains unknown.

Using immunoSEQ multiplex PCR, the repertoire was profiled, and TCRdb retains in-frame clones only, with some absent. Seen here are around 100,000 clones, 90% to 95% observed once, and the top ten hold 0.27%. The source is a woman between 18 and 30 years old in good health and CMV-seronegative. Sequenced sample: CD4+ T cells from PBMCs. V gene TRBV19 combines with J gene TRBJ2-6, with 8 bases identical to TRBD1. DNA of the CDR3: TGTGCCACTCACTGGACAGGGTCTGGGGCCAACGTCCTGACTTTC. Its translation: CATHWTGSGANVLTF.